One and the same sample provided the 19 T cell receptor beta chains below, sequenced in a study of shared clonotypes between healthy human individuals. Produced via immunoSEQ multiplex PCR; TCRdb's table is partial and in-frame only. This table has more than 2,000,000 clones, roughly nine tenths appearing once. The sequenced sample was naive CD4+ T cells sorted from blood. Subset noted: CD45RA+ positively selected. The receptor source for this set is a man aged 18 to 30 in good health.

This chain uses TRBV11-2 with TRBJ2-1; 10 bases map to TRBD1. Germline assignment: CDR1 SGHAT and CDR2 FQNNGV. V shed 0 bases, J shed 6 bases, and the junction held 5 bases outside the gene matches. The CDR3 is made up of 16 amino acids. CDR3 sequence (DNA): TGTGCCAGCAGCTTAGAAGGACGGACAGGGGGCAATGAGCAGTTCTTC. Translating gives CASSLEGRTGGNEQFF.

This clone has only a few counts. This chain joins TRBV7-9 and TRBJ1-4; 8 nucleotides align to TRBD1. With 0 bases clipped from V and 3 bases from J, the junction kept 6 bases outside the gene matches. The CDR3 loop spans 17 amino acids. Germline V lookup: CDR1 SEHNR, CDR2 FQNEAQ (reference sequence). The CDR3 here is CASSLATPTGANEKLFF. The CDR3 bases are TGTGCCAGCAGCTTAGCGACTCCGACAGGGGCTAATGAAAAACTGTTTTTT.

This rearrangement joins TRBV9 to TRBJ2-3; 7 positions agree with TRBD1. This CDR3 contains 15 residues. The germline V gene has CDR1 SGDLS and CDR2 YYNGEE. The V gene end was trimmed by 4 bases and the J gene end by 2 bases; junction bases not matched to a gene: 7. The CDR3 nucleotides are TGTGCCAGCAGCCCTCGACAGGGATCCACAGATACGCAGTATTTT. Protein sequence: CASSPRQGSTDTQYF.

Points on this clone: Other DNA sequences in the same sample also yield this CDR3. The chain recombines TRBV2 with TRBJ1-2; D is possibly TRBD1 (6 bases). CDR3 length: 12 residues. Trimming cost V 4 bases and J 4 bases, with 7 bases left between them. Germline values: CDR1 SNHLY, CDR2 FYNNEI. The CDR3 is CASSAGVYGYTF. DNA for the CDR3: TGTGCCAGCAGTGCAGGGGTCTATGGCTACACCTTC. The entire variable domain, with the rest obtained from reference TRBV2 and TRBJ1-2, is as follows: EPEVTQTPSHQVTQMGQEVILRCVPISNHLYFYWYRQILGQKVEFLVSFYNNEISEKSEIFDDQFSVERPDGSNFTLKIRSTKLEDSAMYFCASSAGVYGYTFGSGTRLTVV.

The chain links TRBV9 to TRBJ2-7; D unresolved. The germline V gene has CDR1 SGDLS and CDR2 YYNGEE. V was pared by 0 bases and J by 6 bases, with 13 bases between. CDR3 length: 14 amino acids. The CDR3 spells CASSVAHRPVEQYF. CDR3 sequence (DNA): TGTGCCAGCAGCGTAGCTCATCGACCGGTCGAGCAGTACTTC.

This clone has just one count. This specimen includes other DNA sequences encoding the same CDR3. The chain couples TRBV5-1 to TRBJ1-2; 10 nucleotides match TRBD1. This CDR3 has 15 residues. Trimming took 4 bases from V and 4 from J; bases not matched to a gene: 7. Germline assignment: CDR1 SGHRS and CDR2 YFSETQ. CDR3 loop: CASSSRDRGSYGYTF. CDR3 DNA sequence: TGCGCCAGCAGCAGCCGGGACAGGGGTTCCTATGGCTACACCTTC.

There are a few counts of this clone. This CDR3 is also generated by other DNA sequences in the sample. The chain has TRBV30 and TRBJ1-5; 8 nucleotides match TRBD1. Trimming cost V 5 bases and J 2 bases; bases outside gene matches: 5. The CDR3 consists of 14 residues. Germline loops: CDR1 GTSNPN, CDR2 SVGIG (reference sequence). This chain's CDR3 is CAWSQGAGNQPQHF. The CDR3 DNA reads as TGTGCCTGGTCCCAGGGGGCAGGCAATCAGCCCCAGCATTTT.

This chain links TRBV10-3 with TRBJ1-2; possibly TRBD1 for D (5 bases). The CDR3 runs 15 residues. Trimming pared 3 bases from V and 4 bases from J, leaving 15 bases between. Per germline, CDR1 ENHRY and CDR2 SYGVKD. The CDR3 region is CAISDEGARSYGYTF. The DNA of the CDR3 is TGTGCCATCAGTGACGAAGGGGCAAGGTCCTATGGCTACACCTTC.

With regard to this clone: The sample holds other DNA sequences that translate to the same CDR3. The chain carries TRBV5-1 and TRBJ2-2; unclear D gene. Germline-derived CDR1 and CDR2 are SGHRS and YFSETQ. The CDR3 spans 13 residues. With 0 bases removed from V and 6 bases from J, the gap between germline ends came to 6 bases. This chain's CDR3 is CASSLGDAGELFF. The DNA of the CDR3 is TGCGCCAGCAGCTTGGGAGACGCCGGGGAGCTGTTTTTT.

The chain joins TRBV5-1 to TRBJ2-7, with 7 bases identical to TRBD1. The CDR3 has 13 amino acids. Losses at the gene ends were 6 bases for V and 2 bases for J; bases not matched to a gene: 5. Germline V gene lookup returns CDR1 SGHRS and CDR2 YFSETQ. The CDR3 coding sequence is TGCGCCAGCAACTTACAGGGGACCTACGAGCAGTACTTC. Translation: CASNLQGTYEQYF.

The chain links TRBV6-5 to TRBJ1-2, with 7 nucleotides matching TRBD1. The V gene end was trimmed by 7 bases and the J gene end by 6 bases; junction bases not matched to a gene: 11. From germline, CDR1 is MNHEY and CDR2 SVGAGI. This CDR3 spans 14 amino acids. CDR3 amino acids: CASTISTGKDGYTF. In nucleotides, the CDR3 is TGTGCCAGCACCATCTCGACAGGGAAGGATGGCTACACCTTC.

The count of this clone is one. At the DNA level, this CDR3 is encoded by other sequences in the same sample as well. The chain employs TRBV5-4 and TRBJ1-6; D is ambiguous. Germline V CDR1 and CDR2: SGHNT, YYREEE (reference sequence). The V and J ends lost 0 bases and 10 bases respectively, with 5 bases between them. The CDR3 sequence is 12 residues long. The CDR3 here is CASSLDGSPLHF. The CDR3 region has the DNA TGTGCCAGCAGCTTGGACGGATCACCCCTCCACTTT.

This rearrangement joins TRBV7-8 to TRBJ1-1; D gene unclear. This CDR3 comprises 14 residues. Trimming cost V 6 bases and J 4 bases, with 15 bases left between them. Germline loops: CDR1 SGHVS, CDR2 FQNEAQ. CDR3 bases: TGTGCCAGCAGTACCGCCAAGGGCACCACTGAAGCTTTCTTT. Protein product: CASSTAKGTTEAFF. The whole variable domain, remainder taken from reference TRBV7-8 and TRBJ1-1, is GAGVSQSPRYKVAKRGQDVALRCDPISGHVSLFWYQQALGQGPEFLTYFQNEAQLDKSGLPSDRFFAERPEGSVSTLKIQRTQQEDSAVYLCASSTAKGTTEAFFGQGTRLTVV.

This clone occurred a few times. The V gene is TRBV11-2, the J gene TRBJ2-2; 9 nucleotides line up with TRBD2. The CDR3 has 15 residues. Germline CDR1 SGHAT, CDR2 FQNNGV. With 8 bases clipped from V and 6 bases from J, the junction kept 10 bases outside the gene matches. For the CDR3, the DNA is TGTGCCAGCGGAAGAATAGCGGGAGTCGCCGGGGAGCTGTTTTTT. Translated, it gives CASGRIAGVAGELFF. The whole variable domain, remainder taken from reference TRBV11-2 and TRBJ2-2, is EAGVAQSPRYKIIEKRQSVAFWCNPISGHATLYWYQQILGQGPKLLIQFQNNGVVDDSQLPKDRFSAERLKGVDSTLKIQPAKLEDSAVYLCASGRIAGVAGELFFGEGSRLTVL.

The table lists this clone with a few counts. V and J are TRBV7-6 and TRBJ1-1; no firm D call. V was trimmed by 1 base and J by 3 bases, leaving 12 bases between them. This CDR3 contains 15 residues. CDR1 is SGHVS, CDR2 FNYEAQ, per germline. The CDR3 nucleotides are TGTGCCAGCAGCTTAGGCCCGGTCGGCGACACTGAAGCTTTCTTT. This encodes CASSLGPVGDTEAFF. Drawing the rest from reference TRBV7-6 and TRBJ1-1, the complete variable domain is GAGVSQSPRYKVTKRGQDVALRCDPISGHVSLYWYRQALGQGPEFLTYFNYEAQQDKSGLPNDRFSAERPEGSISTLTIQRTEQRDSAMYRCASSLGPVGDTEAFFGQGTRLTVV.

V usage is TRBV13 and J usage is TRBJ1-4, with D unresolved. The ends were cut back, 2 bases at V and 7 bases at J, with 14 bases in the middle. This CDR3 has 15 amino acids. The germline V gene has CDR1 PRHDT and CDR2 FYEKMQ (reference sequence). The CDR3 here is CASSLKGEGPEKLFF. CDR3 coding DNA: TGTGCCAGCAGCTTAAAGGGCGAAGGGCCTGAAAAACTGTTTTTT.

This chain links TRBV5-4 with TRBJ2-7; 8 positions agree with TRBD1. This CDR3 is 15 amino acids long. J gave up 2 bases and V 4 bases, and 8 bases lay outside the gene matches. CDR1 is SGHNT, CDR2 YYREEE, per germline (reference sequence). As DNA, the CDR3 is TGTGCCAGCAGCCACCGGGGGACAGGAGCCTACGAGCAGTACTTC. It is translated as CASSHRGTGAYEQYF. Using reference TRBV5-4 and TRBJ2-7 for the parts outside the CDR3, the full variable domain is ETGVTQSPTHLIKTRGQQVTLRCSSQSGHNTVSWYQQALGQGPQFIFQYYREEENGRGNFPPRFSGLQFPNYSSELNVNALELDDSALYLCASSHRGTGAYEQYFGPGTRLTVT.

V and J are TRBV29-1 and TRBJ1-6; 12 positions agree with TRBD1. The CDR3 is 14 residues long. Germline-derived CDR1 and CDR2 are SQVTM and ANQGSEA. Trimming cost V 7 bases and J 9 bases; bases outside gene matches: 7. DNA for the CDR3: TGCAGCGCCCAGGGACAGGGGGCCAGTTCACCCCTCCACTTT. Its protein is CSAQGQGASSPLHF.

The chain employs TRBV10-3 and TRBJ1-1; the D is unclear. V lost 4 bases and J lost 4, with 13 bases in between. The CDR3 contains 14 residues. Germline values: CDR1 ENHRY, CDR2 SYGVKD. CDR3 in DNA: TGTGCCATCAGTGGGACGCGAGGAGGCACTGAAGCTTTCTTT. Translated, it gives CAISGTRGGTEAFF.